This T cell receptor (beta chain) appears in the sequencing data of a study of T-cell reconstitution after alpha-beta-depleted transplantation in children. TCRbeta library preparation incorporated unique molecular identifiers. TCRdb passed the PCR reads through MiXCR, listing each CDR3 protein once. This table has 200,000 to 250,000 distinct CDR3 sequences, approximately 10% appearing once. This clonotype has a count of ten or more. The source material was PBMCs, sampled before TCRalphabeta/CD19-depleted stem cell transplant. This receptor was obtained from a child in the first two years of life with acute myeloid leukemia, due to receive a stem cell transplant.

CDR3 sequence (DNA): TGTGCCAGCAGCCAAGAGGGCCACAATGAGCAGTTCTTC. It translates to CASSQEGHNEQFF. The J gene is TRBJ2-1, the V gene TRBV3-1; D not resolved. Germline values: CDR1 LGHDT, CDR2 YNNKEL (reference sequence). CDR3 length: 13 amino acids. V shed 0 bases and J shed 5 bases, with 5 bases lying between them.